A selection of T cell receptor beta chains follows, all from one sample in a study of blood T cell repertoires in COVID-19. The protocol was immunoSEQ multiplex PCR, while the TCRdb copy is restricted to in-frame clones and leaves out a portion. The table records approximately 250,000 clones, around nine tenths of them present only once. The specimen sequenced was peripheral blood. These receptors all stem from a woman aged 60-75 years with COVID-19, enrolled during active disease. The CDR3 runs from the conserved cysteine through the conserved F or W. D genes are given only for firm matches. Clone size is stated in some rows and not others, as once, few, many or a class when expanded.

J: TRBJ1-5; V: TRBV5-1; D: NA; size: NA; CDR3: CASSLEAGRGTPQHF; DNA: TGCGCCAGCAGCTTGGAGGCAGGGAGGGGGACGCCCCAGCATTTT
J: TRBJ2-3; V: TRBV2; D: TRBD2; size: NA; CDR3: CASSVMWEGATQYF; DNA: TGTGCCAGCAGTGTTATGTGGGAGGGAGCTACGCAGTATTTT
J: TRBJ2-7; V: TRBV7-2; D: NA; size: NA; CDR3: CASTQRGGARYEQYF; DNA: TGTGCCAGCACCCAAAGGGGGGGCGCCCGGTACGAGCAGTACTTC
J: TRBJ2-7; V: TRBV7-6; D: NA; size: NA; CDR3: CASSLGLGGSSYEQYF; DNA: TGTGCCAGCAGCTTAGGTCTAGGTGGGAGCTCCTACGAGCAGTACTTC
J: TRBJ2-3; V: TRBV5-1; D: TRBD2; size: NA; CDR3: CASSLGGTSGRDTQYF; DNA: TGCGCCAGCAGCTTGGGGGGGACTAGCGGAAGAGATACGCAGTATTTT
J: TRBJ2-1; V: TRBV5-4; D: TRBD2; size: NA; CDR3: CASSSQAGISYNEQFF; DNA: TGTGCCAGCAGCTCCCAAGCGGGAATCTCCTACAATGAGCAGTTCTTC
J: TRBJ1-5; V: TRBV3-1/TRBV3-2; D: NA; size: NA; CDR3: CASSQDQIQPQHF; DNA: TGTGCCAGCAGCCAAGACCAGATTCAGCCCCAGCATTTT
J: TRBJ2-3; V: TRBV29-1; D: TRBD2; size: NA; CDR3: CSSNLAGSTDTQYF; DNA: TGCAGCTCCAACTTAGCGGGGAGCACAGATACGCAGTATTTT
J: TRBJ1-6; V: TRBV6-5; D: TRBD1; size: NA; CDR3: CASSRTGFNSPLHF; DNA: TGTGCCAGCAGCCGGACAGGGTTTAATTCACCCCTCCACTTT
J: TRBJ2-1; V: TRBV5-1; D: TRBD2; size: once; CDR3: CASSYSGSSYNEQFF; DNA: TGCGCCAGCAGCTATAGCGGGAGCTCCTACAATGAGCAGTTCTTC
J: TRBJ1-4; V: TRBV19; D: TRBD1; size: NA; CDR3: CASRPDRGRGEKLFF; DNA: TGTGCCAGTAGGCCGGACAGGGGGCGAGGCGAAAAACTGTTTTTT
J: TRBJ2-5; V: TRBV11-1; D: TRBD1; size: once; CDR3: CASRAGTGVGETQYF; DNA: TGTGCCAGCAGGGCCGGGACAGGGGTGGGAGAGACCCAGTACTTC
J: TRBJ1-5; V: TRBV6-5; D: TRBD1; size: NA; CDR3: CASSWTGDQPQHF; DNA: TGTGCCAGCAGCTGGACAGGGGATCAGCCCCAGCATTTT
J: TRBJ1-1; V: TRBV21-1; D: NA; size: NA; CDR3: CASSYTLMNTEAFF; DNA: TGTGCCAGCAGCTACACCCTCATGAACACTGAAGCTTTCTTT
J: TRBJ1-2; V: TRBV24-1; D: TRBD1; size: NA; CDR3: CATSDPGGASYGYTF; DNA: TGTGCCACCAGTGATCCAGGGGGCGCGAGCTATGGCTACACCTTC
J: TRBJ2-7; V: TRBV11-2; D: NA; size: NA; CDR3: CASSLGAGSYEQYF; DNA: TGTGCCAGCAGCTTAGGGGCGGGGTCCTACGAGCAGTACTTC
J: TRBJ2-1; V: TRBV18; D: NA; size: NA; CDR3: CASSSGLDNEQFF; DNA: TGTGCCAGCTCAAGCGGACTCGACAATGAGCAGTTCTTC
J: TRBJ2-7; V: TRBV6-5; D: TRBD1; size: once; CDR3: CASRDRQTYEQYF; DNA: TGTGCCAGCCGGGACAGACAGACCTACGAGCAGTACTTC
J: TRBJ1-2; V: TRBV29-1; D: NA; size: NA; CDR3: CSVADRWNGYTF; DNA: TGCAGCGTGGCCGACAGGTGGAATGGCTACACCTTC
J: TRBJ1-3; V: TRBV2; D: NA; size: NA; CDR3: CASSEITGNTIYF; DNA: TGTGCCAGCAGTGAAATAACTGGAAACACCATATATTTT
J: TRBJ1-5; V: TRBV15; D: NA; size: NA; CDR3: CATSIEKGQPQHF; DNA: TGTGCCACCAGCATAGAGAAGGGGCAGCCCCAGCATTTT
J: TRBJ1-1; V: TRBV25-1; D: TRBD1; size: NA; CDR3: CASSETTTGGTEAFF; DNA: TGTGCCAGCAGTGAAACTACGACAGGGGGCACTGAAGCTTTCTTT
J: TRBJ2-6; V: TRBV18; D: NA; size: once; CDR3: CASSPRRTTAASGANVLTF; DNA: TGTGCCAGCTCACCACGGCGGACGACAGCAGCCTCTGGGGCCAACGTCCTGACTTTC
J: TRBJ2-7; V: TRBV10-3; D: NA; size: NA; CDR3: CASRTEAYEQYF; DNA: TGTGCCTCACGGACAGAGGCCTACGAGCAGTACTTC
J: TRBJ1-5; V: TRBV19; D: TRBD1; size: NA; CDR3: CASRTTGGSNQPQHF; DNA: TGTGCCAGTAGGACGACAGGGGGTAGCAATCAGCCCCAGCATTTT
J: TRBJ1-2; V: TRBV28; D: NA; size: NA; CDR3: CASRTHSGANYGYTF; DNA: TGTGCCAGCAGAACCCATTCCGGGGCTAACTATGGCTACACCTTC
J: TRBJ2-5; V: TRBV20-1; D: NA; size: NA; CDR3: CSASYIPRETQYF; DNA: TGCAGTGCTAGTTATATCCCCAGAGAGACCCAGTACTTC
J: TRBJ1-5; V: TRBV28; D: TRBD1; size: NA; CDR3: CASSPTTGVPQHF; DNA: TGTGCCAGCAGCCCAACGACAGGGGTACCCCAGCATTTT
J: TRBJ1-1; V: TRBV6-6; D: NA; size: NA; CDR3: CASSLGTLNTEAFF; DNA: TGTGCCAGCAGTTTGGGGACTTTGAACACTGAAGCTTTCTTT
J: TRBJ2-5; V: TRBV19; D: NA; size: NA; CDR3: CASSAAENQETQYF; DNA: TGTGCCAGTAGTGCGGCGGAGAACCAAGAGACCCAGTACTTC
J: TRBJ2-3; V: TRBV4-1; D: NA; size: NA; CDR3: CASSQPASTDTQYF; DNA: TGCGCCAGCAGCCAACCCGCGAGCACAGATACGCAGTATTTT
J: TRBJ2-5; V: TRBV20-1; D: TRBD2; size: NA; CDR3: CSASGGLPNLIETQYF; DNA: TGCAGTGCTAGTGGGGGACTACCGAACCTTATAGAGACCCAGTACTTC
J: TRBJ2-2; V: TRBV27; D: NA; size: NA; CDR3: CASSKEGVPGELFF; DNA: TGTGCCAGCAGTAAAGAGGGGGTCCCCGGGGAGCTGTTTTTT
J: TRBJ2-3; V: TRBV20-1; D: TRBD2; size: NA; CDR3: CSATGTSEQYF; DNA: TGCAGTGCTACGGGGACTAGCGAACAGTATTTT
J: TRBJ1-1; V: TRBV18; D: NA; size: NA; CDR3: CASSPEQDSTEAFF; DNA: TGTGCCAGCTCACCAGAACAGGACAGCACTGAAGCTTTCTTT
J: TRBJ1-5; V: TRBV10-2; D: NA; size: NA; CDR3: CASSESGEGGQPQHF; DNA: TGCGCCAGCAGTGAGTCGGGAGAGGGGGGGCAGCCCCAGCATTTT
J: TRBJ1-5; V: TRBV6-6; D: TRBD1; size: NA; CDR3: CASSPRDRANQPQHF; DNA: TGTGCCAGCAGTCCCCGGGACAGGGCCAATCAGCCCCAGCATTTT
J: TRBJ1-5; V: TRBV28; D: TRBD1; size: NA; CDR3: CASSLFRGLSNQPQHF; DNA: TGTGCCAGCAGTTTATTCAGGGGGCTTAGCAATCAGCCCCAGCATTTT
J: TRBJ2-4; V: TRBV6-5; D: NA; size: NA; CDR3: CASNVGVTKNIQYF; DNA: TGTGCCAGCAACGTAGGGGTCACCAAAAACATTCAGTACTTC
J: TRBJ1-4; V: TRBV3-1/TRBV3-2; D: TRBD1; size: NA; CDR3: CASSQAQGLFEKLFF; DNA: TGTGCCAGCAGCCAAGCACAGGGGTTATTCGAAAAACTGTTTTTT
J: TRBJ2-3; V: TRBV2; D: NA; size: NA; CDR3: CASSVDSFTDTQYF; DNA: TGTGCCAGCAGCGTCGACAGTTTCACAGATACGCAGTATTTT
J: TRBJ2-7; V: TRBV15; D: NA; size: few; CDR3: CATAVAGGSYEQYF; DNA: TGTGCCACCGCTGTGGCAGGGGGGTCCTACGAGCAGTACTTC
J: TRBJ1-4; V: TRBV30; D: TRBD1; size: NA; CDR3: CAWSVGTANEKLFF; DNA: TGTGCCTGGAGTGTAGGGACAGCTAATGAAAAACTGTTTTTT
J: TRBJ1-6; V: TRBV30; D: TRBD1; size: NA; CDR3: CAWSRGSSYNSPLHF; DNA: TGTGCCTGGAGCAGGGGGAGCTCCTATAATTCACCCCTCCACTTT
J: TRBJ2-1; V: TRBV19; D: TRBD1; size: once; CDR3: CASSGDRADNEQFF; DNA: TGTGCCAGTAGTGGGGACAGGGCTGACAATGAGCAGTTCTTC
J: TRBJ2-3; V: TRBV4-1; D: TRBD2; size: NA; CDR3: CASSQGQMWLAGGPEDTQYF; DNA: TGCGCCAGCAGCCAAGGACAGATGTGGCTAGCGGGAGGGCCAGAAGATACGCAGTATTTT
J: TRBJ2-1; V: TRBV19; D: NA; size: NA; CDR3: CASRIRGGNEQFF; DNA: TGTGCCAGTAGGATAAGGGGGGGGAATGAGCAGTTCTTC
J: TRBJ2-1; V: TRBV12-5; D: TRBD2; size: NA; CDR3: CASGGQGTTSGRYDEQFF; DNA: TGTGCTAGTGGAGGACAGGGGACGACTAGCGGGAGATATGATGAGCAGTTCTTC
J: TRBJ1-2; V: TRBV9; D: NA; size: NA; CDR3: CASSVDPGGSGYTF; DNA: TGTGCCAGCAGCGTAGATCCGGGGGGTAGTGGCTACACCTTC
J: TRBJ1-5; V: TRBV11-2; D: NA; size: NA; CDR3: CASSLGARGRGNNQPQHF; DNA: TGTGCCAGCAGCTTAGGGGCACGGGGCCGGGGGAACAATCAGCCCCAGCATTTT